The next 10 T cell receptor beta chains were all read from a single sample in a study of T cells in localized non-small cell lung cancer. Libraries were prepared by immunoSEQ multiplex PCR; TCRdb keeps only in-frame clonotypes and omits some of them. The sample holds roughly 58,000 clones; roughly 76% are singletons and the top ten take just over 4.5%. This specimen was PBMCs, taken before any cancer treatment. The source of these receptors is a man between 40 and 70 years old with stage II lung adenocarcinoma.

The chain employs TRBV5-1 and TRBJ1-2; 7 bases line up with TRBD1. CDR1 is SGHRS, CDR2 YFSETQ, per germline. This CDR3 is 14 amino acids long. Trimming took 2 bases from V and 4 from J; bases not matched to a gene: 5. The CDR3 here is CASSLTAGGYGYTF. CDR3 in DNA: TGCGCCAGCAGCTTAACCGCAGGGGGCTATGGCTACACCTTC.

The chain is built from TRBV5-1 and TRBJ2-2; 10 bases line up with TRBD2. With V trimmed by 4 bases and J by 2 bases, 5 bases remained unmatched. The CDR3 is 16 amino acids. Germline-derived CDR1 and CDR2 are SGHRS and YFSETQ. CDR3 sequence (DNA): TGCGCCAGCAGCGGATCTAGCGGGAGTAACACCGGGGAGCTGTTTTTT. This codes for CASSGSSGSNTGELFF.

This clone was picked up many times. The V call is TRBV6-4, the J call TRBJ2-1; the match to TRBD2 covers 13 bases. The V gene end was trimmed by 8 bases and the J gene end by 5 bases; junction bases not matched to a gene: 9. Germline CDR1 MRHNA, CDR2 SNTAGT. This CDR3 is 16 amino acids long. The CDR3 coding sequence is TGTGCCAGCGCCTGGACTAGCGGGAGTGGAGACAATGAGCAGTTCTTC. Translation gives CASAWTSGSGDNEQFF.

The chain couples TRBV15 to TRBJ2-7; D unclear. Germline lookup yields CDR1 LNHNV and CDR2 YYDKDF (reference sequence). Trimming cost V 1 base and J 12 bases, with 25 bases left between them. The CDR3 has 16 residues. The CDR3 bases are TGTGCCACCAGCAGAGGCTCTAAGGGCGCCTACACACGAATGTACTTC. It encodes CATSRGSKGAYTRMYF.

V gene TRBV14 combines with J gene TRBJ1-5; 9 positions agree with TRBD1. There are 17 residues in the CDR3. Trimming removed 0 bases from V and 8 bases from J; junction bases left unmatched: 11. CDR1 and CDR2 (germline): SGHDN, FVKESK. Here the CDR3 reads CASSQEGQGVVWEPQHF. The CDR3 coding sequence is TGTGCCAGCAGCCAAGAGGGACAGGGAGTCGTATGGGAGCCCCAGCATTTT.

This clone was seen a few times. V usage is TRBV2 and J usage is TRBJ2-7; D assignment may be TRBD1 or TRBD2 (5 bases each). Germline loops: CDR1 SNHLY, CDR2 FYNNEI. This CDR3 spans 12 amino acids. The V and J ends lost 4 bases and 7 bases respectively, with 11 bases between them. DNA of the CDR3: TGTGCCAGCAGTGGGGACCTAATGGAGCAGTACTTC. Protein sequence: CASSGDLMEQYF.

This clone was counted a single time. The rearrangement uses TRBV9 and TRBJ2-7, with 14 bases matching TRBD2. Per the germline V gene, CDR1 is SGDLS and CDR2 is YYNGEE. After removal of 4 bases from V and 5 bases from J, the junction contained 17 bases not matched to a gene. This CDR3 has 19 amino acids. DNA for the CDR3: TGTGCCAGCAGCCCCCAGGTAGGACTAGCGGGAGGCTTTGCTAACGAGCAGTACTTC. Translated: CASSPQVGLAGGFANEQYF.

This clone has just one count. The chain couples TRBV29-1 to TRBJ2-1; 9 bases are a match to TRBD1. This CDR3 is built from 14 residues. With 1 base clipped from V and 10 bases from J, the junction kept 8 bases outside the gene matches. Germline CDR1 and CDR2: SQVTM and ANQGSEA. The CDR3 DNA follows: TGCAGCGTTGAAGGGACAGGGGTCCTCGGGGAGCAGTTCTTC. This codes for CSVEGTGVLGEQFF.

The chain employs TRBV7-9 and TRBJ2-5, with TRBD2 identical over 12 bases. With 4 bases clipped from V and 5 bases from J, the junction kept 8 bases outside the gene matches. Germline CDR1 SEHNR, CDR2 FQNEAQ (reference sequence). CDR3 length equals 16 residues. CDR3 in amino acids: CASSSGLAGLGETQYF. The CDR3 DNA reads TGTGCCAGCAGCTCCGGACTAGCGGGATTAGGCGAGACCCAGTACTTC.

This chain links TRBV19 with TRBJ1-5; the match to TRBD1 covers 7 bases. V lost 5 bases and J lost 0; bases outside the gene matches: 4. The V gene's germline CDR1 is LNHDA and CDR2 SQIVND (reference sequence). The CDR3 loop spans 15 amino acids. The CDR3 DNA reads TGTGCCAGTAGTCGGGACAGTCTTAGCAATCAGCCCCAGCATTTT. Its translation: CASSRDSLSNQPQHF.